This T cell receptor (beta chain) derives from a study of T-cell memory formation after mild COVID-19. TCRdb independently ran MiXCR on the 5' RACE reads; one entry per CDR3 protein. Here the sample spans around 300,000 distinct CDR3 sequences, 8% to 10% being singletons. The CDR3 consists of 15 residues. The J segment lost 1 base and the V segment lost 3 bases, leaving 5 bases of the junction unmatched. CDR1 is ENHRY, CDR2 SYGVKD, per germline. The clonotype was recovered from a man between 18 and 29 years old who had mild COVID-19 (a few samples of this study predate the infection). Cell type and time point are not known. Sequencing was carried out using PBMCs or a T cell subset sorted from them (not recorded which). V usage is TRBV10-3 and J usage is TRBJ1-1; 7 bases agree with TRBD1. As DNA, the CDR3 is TGTGCCATCAGTGATGCACGGACAGGGAACACTGAAGCTTTCTTT. Protein sequence: CAISDARTGNTEAFF.